This TCR beta chain was observed in a study of cytotoxic CD8 clonotypes in ibrutinib-treated CLL. Regarding this clone: Additional DNA sequences in this sample encode the identical CDR3.

Sequencing was performed with immunoSEQ multiplex PCR; in TCRdb, only in-frame clones are kept and a portion is missing. The sample shows roughly 180,000 clones, more than 80% of them seen only once. Between the trimmed V and J ends, which lost 8 bases and 2 bases, there was a span of 7 bases. The CDR3 extends over 11 amino acids. Germline CDR1 MNHEY, CDR2 SVGAGI. The sequence was collected from a human donor with chronic lymphocytic leukemia. This specimen consisted of PBMCs, obtained after 24 months of ibrutinib treatment. The chain links TRBV6-5 to TRBJ2-7; D is unresolved. The CDR3 reads CASGNPYEQYF. The DNA of the CDR3 is TGTGCCAGCGGAAACCCCTACGAGCAGTACTTC.